Below, 30 T cell receptor beta chains from the same sample are listed, as sequenced in a study of blood T cell repertoires in COVID-19. Sequencing was performed with immunoSEQ multiplex PCR; in TCRdb, only in-frame clones are kept and a portion is missing. The sample lists some 190,000 clones, over 65% occurring once. Input material: peripheral blood. These receptors were taken from a person aged 65-85 years with COVID-19, enrolled during active disease.

This sequence joins TRBV5-5 and TRBJ1-4; tentative D call: TRBD1 (5 bases). The CDR3 consists of 17 residues. CDR1 is SGHKS, CDR2 YYEKEE, per germline (reference sequence). V was trimmed by 4 bases and J by 4 bases, leaving 20 bases between them. This chain's CDR3 is CASSRSLGREGNEKLFF. The DNA for the CDR3 is TGTGCCAGCAGCCGTTCATTGGGGCGGGAAGGTAATGAAAAACTGTTTTTT.

This chain connects TRBV7-9 to TRBJ1-6, with D possibly TRBD1 on 5 matching bases. This CDR3 region has 15 residues. Germline V gene data show CDR1 as SEHNR and CDR2 as FQNEAQ (reference sequence). V gave up 1 base and J gave up 9 bases, with 13 bases separating them. The CDR3 DNA is TGTGCCAGCAGCTTAGGGGAGGGGCGGCGTTCACCCCTCCACTTT. Its protein product is CASSLGEGRRSPLHF.

The chain carries TRBV7-2 and TRBJ1-2; 8 bases fit TRBD1. J gave up 2 bases and V 5 bases, and 13 bases lay outside the gene matches. The CDR3 has 17 residues. Germline-derived CDR1 and CDR2 are SGHTA and FQGNSA. CDR3 coding DNA: TGTGCCAGCAGCCTCGCCCCCGGGACAGGAGGAAACTATGGCTACACCTTC. Its translation is CASSLAPGTGGNYGYTF.

The chain uses TRBV7-2 and TRBJ2-1; tentatively, D is TRBD1 (6 bases). Trimming took 5 bases from V and 6 from J, leaving 14 bases between them. This CDR3 is built from 14 residues. Germline loops: CDR1 SGHTA, CDR2 FQGNSA. The CDR3 protein is CASSPYGTPNEQFF. The CDR3 region has the DNA TGTGCCAGCAGCCCATACGGGACACCCAATGAGCAGTTCTTC.

The gene calls are TRBV28 and TRBJ2-3; maybe TRBD2 (5 bases). Germline V gene sequence: CDR1 MDHEN, CDR2 SYDVKM. V lost 5 bases and J 3 bases, leaving 12 bases between the germline ends. The CDR3 runs 14 residues. The CDR3 protein is CASSLPGSTDTQYF. The CDR3 coding sequence is TGTGCCAGCAGTCTTCCGGGGAGTACAGATACGCAGTATTTT.

The V and J genes are TRBV7-8 and TRBJ1-5, with D possibly matching TRBD1 (6 bases). Germline lookup yields CDR1 SGHVS and CDR2 FQNEAQ. The CDR3 runs to 14 residues. Trimming took off 3 bases at V and 4 bases at J, with 10 bases between the two ends. The CDR3 DNA reads as TGTGCCAGCAGCTTGGCGGGGGCGAATCAGCCCCAGCATTTT. It codes for CASSLAGANQPQHF.

The chain joins TRBV19 to TRBJ1-5, with 8 bases matching TRBD1. This CDR3 has 15 residues. The germline CDR1 and CDR2 sequences are LNHDA and SQIVND (reference sequence). V shed 5 bases and J 6 bases; nucleotides not matched to a gene: 9. For the CDR3, the DNA is TGTGCCAGTAGTCGGGAGGACAGGGCCCTTCAGCCCCAGCATTTT. Translation gives CASSREDRALQPQHF.

This clone appeared once. J is TRBJ2-5 and V is TRBV6-5, with D perhaps matching TRBD1 (5 bases). Deletions cut 8 bases from V and 5 bases from J, with 15 bases between. Germline CDR1 and CDR2: MNHEY and SVGAGI. CDR3 length: 13 amino acids. CDR3 in DNA: TGTGCCAGCGCAGACAGCGTCGGGGAGACCCAGTACTTC. This gives the protein CASADSVGETQYF.

This clone was seen just once. The chain couples TRBV19 to TRBJ1-3; no clear D gene. The germline V and J ends were trimmed by 7 bases and 6 bases, with 13 bases remaining between them. Germline V gene data show CDR1 as LNHDA and CDR2 as SQIVND (reference sequence). This CDR3 has 13 residues. The CDR3 DNA reads as TGTGCCAGTACCCGGACCGGGGAAAACACCATATATTTT. Its protein is CASTRTGENTIYF. Filled out from reference TRBV19 and TRBJ1-3, the complete variable domain reads DGGITQSPKYLFRKEGQNVTLSCEQNLNHDAMYWYRQDPGQGLRLIYYSQIVNDFQKGDIAEGYSVSREKKESFPLTVTSAQKNPTAFYLCASTRTGENTIYFGEGSWLTVV.

The chain joins TRBV4-2 to TRBJ2-3; 9 nucleotides agree with TRBD1. The ends lost 4 bases at V and 4 bases at J; junction bases unmatched: 21. The CDR3 runs 20 residues. Looked up from germline, CDR1 is LGHNA and CDR2 is YNFKEQ. The CDR3 sequence: CASSPGPGTGRFVGADTQYF. CDR3 nucleotides: TGTGCCAGCAGCCCCGGCCCAGGGACAGGGAGGTTTGTTGGCGCAGATACGCAGTATTTT.

This chain joins TRBV5-6 and TRBJ2-2, with D possibly TRBD1 on 5 matching bases. The germline CDR1 and CDR2 sequences are SGHDT and YYEEEE. The CDR3 is made up of 15 amino acids. Trimming shortened V by 1 base and J by 5 bases, and 12 bases separated the two germline ends. CDR3 DNA sequence: TGTGCCAGCAGCTTGCAGGGCGTACGAACCGGGGAGCTGTTTTTT. Its translation: CASSLQGVRTGELFF.

This clone has just one count. The chain couples TRBV4-2 to TRBJ2-7; 10 bases are shared with TRBD1. The CDR3 is 15 amino acids. Germline V gene lookup returns CDR1 LGHNA and CDR2 YNFKEQ. After removal of 3 bases from V and 6 bases from J, the junction contained 8 bases not matched to a gene. This CDR3 is CASSQETGGNFEQYF. In DNA, the CDR3 is TGTGCCAGCAGCCAGGAGACAGGGGGCAACTTCGAGCAGTACTTC.

The chain combines TRBV9 with TRBJ1-2; D not resolved. This CDR3 has 15 residues. Germline loops: CDR1 SGDLS, CDR2 YYNGEE. V gave up 0 bases and J gave up 5 bases, with 14 bases separating them. CDR3 loop: CASSVDPDELYGYTF. The CDR3 region has the DNA TGTGCCAGCAGCGTAGATCCAGACGAACTATATGGCTACACCTTC.

This chain joins TRBV4-3 and TRBJ2-3; TRBD2 agrees at 9 bases. Unmatched junction bases numbered 10, after V lost 0 bases and J lost 6 bases. CDR1 is LGHNA and CDR2 is YSLEER in the germline V gene. The CDR3 contains 17 residues. CDR3 amino acids: CASSQDLGLASADTQYF. CDR3 in DNA: TGCGCCAGCAGCCAAGATTTGGGACTAGCTTCGGCGGATACGCAGTATTTT.

V is TRBV5-1 and J is TRBJ1-2, with a possible D match to TRBD1 (6 bases). Germline V gives CDR1 SGHRS, CDR2 YFSETQ. V lost 6 bases and J 8 bases, leaving 14 bases between the germline ends. CDR3 length equals 12 residues. The CDR3: CASNREGRGYTF. The DNA for the CDR3 is TGCGCCAGCAACAGGGAGGGCAGGGGCTACACCTTC.

The V gene is TRBV4-3, the J gene TRBJ1-4; D unclear. This CDR3 region has 14 residues. V was trimmed by 1 base and J by 5 bases, leaving 8 bases between them. Germline assignment: CDR1 LGHNA and CDR2 YSLEER. In DNA form, the CDR3 reads TGCGCCAGCAGCCAAGCGTCGGGGAATGAAAAACTGTTTTTT. The encoded protein is CASSQASGNEKLFF.

The V call is TRBV4-1, the J call TRBJ2-5; 8 bases are shared with TRBD2. Germline V gives CDR1 MGHRA, CDR2 YSYEKL. The CDR3 is made up of 18 amino acids. Trimming removed 1 base from V and 0 bases from J; junction bases left unmatched: 10. CDR3 DNA sequence: TGCGCCAGCAGCCAAGCCAGCGGGGGCCTACAGTACCAAGAGACCCAGTACTTC. It specifies CASSQASGGLQYQETQYF.

The V call is TRBV6-5, the J call TRBJ2-7; 7 bases agree with TRBD2. CDR1 and CDR2 from the germline V gene are MNHEY and SVGAGI. This CDR3 spans 14 amino acids. The J segment lost 2 bases and the V segment lost 6 bases, leaving 7 bases of the junction unmatched. CDR3 sequence: CASRESGTPYEQYF. The CDR3 DNA follows: TGTGCCAGCAGGGAGAGCGGGACTCCCTACGAGCAGTACTTC.

This clone is a singleton in its sample. The V gene is TRBV14, the J gene TRBJ2-6, with 8 bases aligning to TRBD1. This CDR3 contains 18 residues. CDR1 is SGHDN and CDR2 is FVKESK in the germline V gene. Trimming removed 4 bases from V and 5 bases from J; junction bases left unmatched: 13. The CDR3 nucleotides are TGTGCCAGCAGCCCGACAGGGGTTTCCCGTCTGAGGGCCAACGTCCTGACTTTC. Protein product: CASSPTGVSRLRANVLTF.

The rearrangement links TRBV11-2 to TRBJ2-3, with D possibly matching TRBD2 (7 bases). CDR1 is SGHAT, CDR2 FQNNGV, per germline. V was clipped by 7 bases and J by 2 bases, with 13 bases between them. The CDR3 runs to 14 residues. DNA for the CDR3: TGTGCCAGCATTGCGGGGGACAACACAGATACGCAGTATTTT. Translating it yields CASIAGDNTDTQYF.

The chain combines TRBV19 with TRBJ1-5; D remains ambiguous. Germline V gene data show CDR1 as LNHDA and CDR2 as SQIVND (reference sequence). This CDR3 region has 15 residues. V was pared by 5 bases and J by 2 bases, with 13 bases between. The DNA for the CDR3 is TGTGCCAGTAGTCCACCCCGCACAGGCAATCAGCCCCAGCATTTT. Its protein is CASSPPRTGNQPQHF.

The J gene is TRBJ1-2, the V gene TRBV28, with 7 bases matching TRBD1. V lost 1 base to trimming and J lost 5 bases; unmatched junction nucleotides: 1. Germline V lookup: CDR1 MDHEN, CDR2 SYDVKM. This CDR3 has 13 amino acids. Here the CDR3 reads CASSLLQGYGYTF. The CDR3 region has the DNA TGTGCCAGCAGTTTATTACAGGGGTATGGCTACACCTTC.

V gene TRBV7-2 combines with J gene TRBJ1-2; D gene unclear. The germline V gene has CDR1 SGHTA and CDR2 FQGNSA. The CDR3 is 14 residues long. Trimming removed 5 bases from V and 4 bases from J, with 14 bases in between. The CDR3 spells CASSPGVEGYGYTF. DNA for the CDR3: TGTGCCAGCAGCCCCGGGGTAGAGGGCTATGGCTACACCTTC.

This sequence joins TRBV5-1 and TRBJ2-3, with 11 positions matching TRBD2. Germline values: CDR1 SGHRS, CDR2 YFSETQ. This CDR3 region has 17 residues. Trimming cost V 3 bases and J 5 bases; bases outside gene matches: 11. CDR3 region: CASSSAALAGAGDTQYF. As DNA, the CDR3 is TGCGCCAGCAGCTCGGCAGCACTAGCGGGGGCGGGAGATACGCAGTATTTT.

V gene TRBV28 combines with J gene TRBJ1-1, with 7 bases lining up with TRBD1. Germline V lookup: CDR1 MDHEN, CDR2 SYDVKM. The CDR3 is 15 amino acids. Unmatched junction bases numbered 5, after V lost 4 bases and J lost 0 bases. The CDR3 DNA reads TGTGCCAGCAGTTCCCCGACAGGGATGAACACTGAAGCTTTCTTT. Translation gives CASSSPTGMNTEAFF.

V gene TRBV6-6 combines with J gene TRBJ1-1; D is perhaps TRBD1 (5 bases). CDR3 length equals 14 residues. Germline-derived CDR1 and CDR2 are MNHNY and SVGAGI (reference sequence). V shed 8 bases and J shed 3 bases, with 16 bases lying between them. The CDR3 protein is CASSRGGVDTEAFF. CDR3 coding DNA: TGTGCCAGCTCCCGGGGAGGGGTTGACACTGAAGCTTTCTTT.

The chain joins TRBV5-4 to TRBJ1-1, with 7 bases fitting TRBD1. V shed 10 bases and J 3 bases; nucleotides not matched to a gene: 12. This CDR3 has 14 residues. Germline values: CDR1 SGHNT, CDR2 YYREEE (reference sequence). This CDR3 reads CAARPNRGDTEAFF. In DNA, the CDR3 is TGTGCCGCCCGACCCAACAGGGGCGACACTGAAGCTTTCTTT.

This CDR3 reads CASSFSSGNTGELFF. The CDR3 DNA follows: TGTGCCAGCAGCTTTTCTAGCGGGAACACCGGGGAGCTGTTTTTT. The chain carries TRBV7-3 and TRBJ2-2; TRBD2 aligns across 7 bases. In germline, CDR1 is SGHTA, CDR2 FQGTGA. The CDR3 loop spans 15 amino acids. Losses at the gene ends were 3 bases for V and 1 base for J; bases not matched to a gene: 2.

This clone was counted a single time. This chain links TRBV5-1 with TRBJ2-1, with D perhaps matching TRBD1 (5 bases). V gave up 4 bases and J gave up 2 bases, with 13 bases separating them. The CDR3 spans 15 residues. Germline CDR1 reads SGHRS; CDR2 reads YFSETQ. This chain's CDR3 is CASSPADKTYNEQFF. The CDR3, as DNA: TGCGCCAGCAGCCCGGCGGACAAGACCTACAATGAGCAGTTCTTC.

The gene calls are TRBV6-5 and TRBJ2-3; the D gene is possibly TRBD2 (5 bases). Germline lookup yields CDR1 MNHEY and CDR2 SVGAGI. The CDR3 consists of 15 residues. The V and J ends lost 4 bases and 0 bases respectively, with 11 bases between them. This chain's CDR3 is CASSFGRTSTDTQYF. CDR3 DNA sequence: TGTGCCAGCAGTTTCGGAAGGACTAGCACAGATACGCAGTATTTT.